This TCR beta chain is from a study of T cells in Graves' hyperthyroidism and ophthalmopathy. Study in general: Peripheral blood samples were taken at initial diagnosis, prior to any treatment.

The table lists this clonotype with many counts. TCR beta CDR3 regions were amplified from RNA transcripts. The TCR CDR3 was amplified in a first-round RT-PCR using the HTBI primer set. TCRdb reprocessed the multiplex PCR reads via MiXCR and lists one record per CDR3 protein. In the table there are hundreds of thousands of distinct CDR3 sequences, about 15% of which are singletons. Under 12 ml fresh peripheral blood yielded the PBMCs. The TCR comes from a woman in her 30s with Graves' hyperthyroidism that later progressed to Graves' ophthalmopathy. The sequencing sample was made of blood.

As DNA, the CDR3 is TGTGCCAGCAGCTTAGAGGGCGGGAGCGGCTACGAGCAGTACTTC. Protein product: CASSLEGGSGYEQYF. The chain links TRBV7-3 to TRBJ2-7; 7 bases match TRBD2. The germline V gene encodes CDR1 SGHTA and CDR2 FQGTGA. V lost 2 bases and J lost 3; bases outside the gene matches: 7. The CDR3 loop spans 15 amino acids.